What follows are 9 T cell receptor beta chains derived from one specimen sequenced in a study of PD-L1 blockade in urothelial cancer. The data were produced by immunoSEQ multiplex PCR, yet TCRdb's version contains in-frame clones alone and is incomplete. This table has roughly 39,000 clones, 85% to 90% appearing once. The sample here was PBMCs, taken around atezolizumab (anti-PD-L1) treatment. These receptor sequences come from a man aged 55 to 70 with urothelial cancer.

This chain uses TRBV5-4 with TRBJ2-7; possible D gene TRBD2, 6 bases. CDR1 and CDR2 (germline): SGHNT, YYREEE (reference sequence). The V gene lost 4 bases and the J gene lost 5 bases, with 16 bases spanning the gap. CDR3 size: 14 residues. The CDR3 spells CASSLDQAGNEQYF. CDR3 bases: TGTGCCAGCAGCCTCGACCAGGCGGGAAACGAGCAGTACTTC.

The gene calls are TRBV9 and TRBJ2-2; 12 nucleotides line up with TRBD2. CDR3 length: 17 amino acids. CDR1 is SGDLS and CDR2 is YYNGEE in the germline V gene. The V and J ends lost 3 bases and 3 bases, in that order; junction bases with no gene match: 6. The CDR3 sequence: CASSATSGRTDTGELFF. The CDR3 DNA follows: TGTGCCAGCAGCGCGACTAGCGGGAGAACCGACACCGGGGAGCTGTTTTTT.

The chain is built from TRBV7-9 and TRBJ1-2; D is unresolved. The length of the CDR3 is 14 residues. In germline, CDR1 is SEHNR, CDR2 FQNEAQ (reference sequence). Trimming cost V 7 bases and J 2 bases, with 14 bases left between them. The CDR3 DNA reads TGTGCCAGCACCCGCGGGGAGGCCAACTATGGCTACACCTTC. This codes for CASTRGEANYGYTF.

The CDR3 spells CASRTGGKEKLFF. The DNA of the CDR3 is TGTGCCAGTAGGACAGGGGGGAAAGAAAAACTGTTTTTT. The rearrangement uses TRBV27 and TRBJ1-4; 10 nucleotides agree with TRBD1. Per germline, CDR1 MNHEY and CDR2 SMNVEV (reference sequence). This CDR3 is 13 amino acids long. V was pared by 9 bases and J by 8 bases, with 6 bases of the junction left unmatched.

The rearrangement uses TRBV6-5 and TRBJ2-6; D may be TRBD1 (6 bases). The CDR3 length is 15 residues. Looked up from germline, CDR1 is MNHEY and CDR2 is SVGAGI. Deletions cut 5 bases from V and 0 bases from J, with 8 bases between. DNA of the CDR3: TGTGCCAGCAGTAAACAGGGCTCTGGGGCCAACGTCCTGACTTTC. This encodes CASSKQGSGANVLTF.

This chain links TRBV6-1 with TRBJ2-3, with D perhaps matching TRBD1 (6 bases). Germline assignment: CDR1 MNHNS and CDR2 SASEGT. This CDR3 is built from 14 residues. Trimming removed 8 bases at V and 2 bases at J, with 14 bases between. CDR3: CASVEGQPTDTQYF. For the CDR3, the DNA is TGTGCCAGCGTTGAGGGACAACCCACAGATACGCAGTATTTT.

This rearrangement joins TRBV5-4 to TRBJ2-1; 8 nucleotides align to TRBD2. Germline lookup yields CDR1 SGHNT and CDR2 YYREEE (reference sequence). V lost 4 bases, J lost 1 base, and 4 bases stayed unmatched. The CDR3 has 15 amino acids. The CDR3 DNA sequence: TGTGCCAGCAGCCCCCGACTAGCGTCCTACAATGAGCAGTTCTTC. This encodes CASSPRLASYNEQFF.

The rearrangement links TRBV27 to TRBJ1-2; 7 bases fit TRBD1. The CDR3 contains 17 residues. Per germline, CDR1 MNHEY and CDR2 SMNVEV (reference sequence). V trimming: 2 bases; J trimming: 4 bases; junction bases outside the gene matches: 13. CDR3 sequence (DNA): TGTGCCAGCAGTTTAAACCCCTTGGTGACAGGGATCTATGGCTACACCTTC. This encodes CASSLNPLVTGIYGYTF.

The chain has TRBV7-3 and TRBJ2-1, with 9 bases aligning to TRBD2. This CDR3 is 16 amino acids long. V lost 5 bases to trimming and J lost 5 bases; unmatched junction nucleotides: 10. Per the germline V gene, CDR1 is SGHTA and CDR2 is FQGTGA. DNA for the CDR3: TGTGCCAGCAGCAGACCACTAGCGGGCACAAACAATGAGCAGTTCTTC. It yields the protein CASSRPLAGTNNEQFF.